Following are 2 T cell receptor beta chains from one sample sequenced in a study of CD8 T cells in Susac syndrome. About 0.45 to 1 ug RNA was reverse transcribed with random hexamers. TCRdb reanalysed the immunoSEQ multiplex PCR reads using MiXCR and keeps one entry per CDR3 protein. This table has a few hundred thousand distinct CDR3 sequences, approximately 94% appearing once. The sample comprised CD4+ T cells from PBMCs. The origin of the receptors is a human donor with Susac syndrome.

The chain carries TRBV5-4 and TRBJ2-2, with 7 positions matching TRBD2. Germline lookup yields CDR1 SGHNT and CDR2 YYREEE (reference sequence). With V trimmed by 2 bases and J by 6 bases, 10 bases remained unmatched. This CDR3 spans 16 amino acids. DNA of the CDR3: TGTGCCAGCAGCTTTTTGGGGGGGACTCAGGCCGGGGAGCTGTTTTTT. This codes for CASSFLGGTQAGELFF.

The chain combines TRBV18 with TRBJ1-2, with 7 bases fitting TRBD1. CDR3 length: 16 residues. Germline trimming cut 6 bases from V and 3 bases from J; bases unmatched to any gene: 13. CDR1 is KGHSH, CDR2 LQKENI, per germline. The CDR3: CASSERAGQPDYGYTF. CDR3 nucleotide sequence: TGTGCCAGCTCTGAACGGGCGGGACAGCCAGACTATGGCTACACCTTC. The variable domain in full, with the rest retrieved from reference TRBV18 and TRBJ1-2, is NAGVMQNPRHLVRRRGQEARLRCSPMKGHSHVYWYRQLPEEGLKFMVYLQKENIIDESGMPKERFSAEFPKEGPSILRIQQVVRGDSAAYFCASSERAGQPDYGYTFGSGTRLTVV.